This TCR beta chain was recovered during a study of PD-L1 blockade in urothelial cancer. Study-level information: Blood was evaluated 3 weeks (second dose) and 6 weeks after therapy began.

As for time point: peripheral blood 6 weeks after treatment start. For each patient, 1 to 8 samples were obtained, pretreatment and on-treatment. The CDR3 length is 18 residues. Trimming cost V 0 bases and J 4 bases; bases outside gene matches: 5. Germline CDR1 and CDR2: SGHTA and FQGNSA. The protocol was immunoSEQ multiplex PCR, while the TCRdb copy is restricted to in-frame clones and leaves out a portion. The sample holds about 48,000 clones, roughly 80% seen once. The sequence was collected from a man between 65 and 85 years old with urothelial cancer. This chain joins TRBV7-2 and TRBJ2-1; 14 nucleotides align to TRBD2. The sequenced sample was PBMCs, obtained around atezolizumab (anti-PD-L1) treatment. The CDR3 bases are TGTGCCAGCAGCTTAGCGGGGCGACTAGCGGGAGGGTACAATGAGCAGTTCTTC. Encoded protein: CASSLAGRLAGGYNEQFF.